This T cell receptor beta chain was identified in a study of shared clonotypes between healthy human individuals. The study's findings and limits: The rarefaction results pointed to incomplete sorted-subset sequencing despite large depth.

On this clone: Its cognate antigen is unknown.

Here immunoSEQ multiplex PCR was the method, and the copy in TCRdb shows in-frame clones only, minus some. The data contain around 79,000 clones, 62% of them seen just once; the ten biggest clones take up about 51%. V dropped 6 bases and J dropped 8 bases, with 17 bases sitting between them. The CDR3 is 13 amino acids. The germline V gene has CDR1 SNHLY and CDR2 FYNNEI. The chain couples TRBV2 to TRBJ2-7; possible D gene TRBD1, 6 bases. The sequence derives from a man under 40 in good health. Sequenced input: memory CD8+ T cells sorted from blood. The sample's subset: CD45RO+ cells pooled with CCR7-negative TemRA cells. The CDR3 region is CASRPGQGTQQYF. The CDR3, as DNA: TGTGCCAGCAGGCCGGGGCAGGGGACCCAGCAGTACTTC.